This passage covers 5 T cell receptor beta chains from one sample sequenced in a study of cytomegalovirus exposure and HLA in healthy donors. Both 60 Vbeta primers and 13 Jbeta primers went into the PCR. Produced via immunoSEQ multiplex PCR; TCRdb's table is partial and in-frame only. The data contain about 150,000 clones, roughly 77% of them singletons. Sequenced: PBMCs. The source of these receptors is a man in his thirties or forties in good health and CMV-seropositive.

This rearrangement joins TRBV6-5 to TRBJ1-2; D is unclear. Germline V CDR1 and CDR2: MNHEY, SVGAGI. V was clipped by 2 bases and J by 14 bases, with 15 bases between them. The CDR3 has 12 residues. This CDR3 is CASSYGGKTETF. The CDR3 region has the DNA TGTGCCAGCAGTTACGGAGGGAAAACCGAGACCTTC.

Only a few counts were recorded for this clone. This chain uses TRBV11-3 with TRBJ2-2; D not certain. Germline CDR1 is SGHNT and CDR2 is YENEEA. V shed 5 bases and J shed 3 bases, with 7 bases lying between them. The CDR3 contains 13 residues. As DNA, the CDR3 is TGTGCCAGCAGCCCCCGTCACACCGGGGAGCTGTTTTTT. This sequence encodes CASSPRHTGELFF.

The chain links TRBV19 to TRBJ2-2; TRBD1 is a possible D gene (5 bases). This CDR3 region has 14 residues. Trimming shortened V by 5 bases and J by 3 bases, and 10 bases separated the two germline ends. The germline gives CDR1 LNHDA, CDR2 SQIVND (reference sequence). The CDR3 sequence is CASSSSGYTGELFF. The CDR3 nucleotides read TGTGCCAGTAGTTCGTCAGGGTACACCGGGGAGCTGTTTTTT.

J is TRBJ2-5 and V is TRBV13; 8 bases are shared with TRBD2. The CDR3 length is 16 residues. The junction had 8 bases not matched to a gene; V was cut back by 0 bases and J by 5 bases. CDR1 and CDR2 (germline): PRHDT, FYEKMQ (reference sequence). CDR3 sequence (DNA): TGTGCCAGCAGCTTAGGCACGAGCGGGAGAGTGGAGACCCAGTACTTC. Amino acids: CASSLGTSGRVETQYF.

The J gene is TRBJ1-5, the V gene TRBV19; D unresolved. Germline values: CDR1 LNHDA, CDR2 SQIVND (reference sequence). The CDR3 loop spans 14 amino acids. Trimming pared 5 bases from V and 4 bases from J, leaving 12 bases between. DNA for the CDR3: TGTGCCAGTAGTCGAATCCAGGTTAATCAGCCCCAGCATTTT. Amino acid sequence: CASSRIQVNQPQHF.